This entry is about one T cell receptor beta chain. The entry originates in a study of blood T cell repertoires in COVID-19. In the study overall: T cells, B-cell-depleted T cells, or PBMCs supplied cDNA or gDNA.

Original handling: The authors estimated nucleated cell counts from reference gene primer amplification. Clones were sequenced by immunoSEQ multiplex PCR, and TCRdb holds only the in-frame ones, with some missing. D and trimming were read from the DNA, whereas the V and J calls and clone size are those reported in that table. Of about 140,000 clones in the sample, more than 70% were seen once. CDR1 and CDR2 from the germline V gene are LGHDT and YNNKEL (reference sequence). The CDR3 length is 15 residues. With 0 bases removed from V and 7 bases from J, the gap between germline ends came to 16 bases. The chain uses TRBV3-1 (or the pseudogene TRBV3-2) and TRBJ2-7; D possibly corresponds to TRBD1 (6 bases). Sequences were obtained from peripheral blood. The TCR comes from a woman aged 60-75 years with acute or convalescent COVID-19. DNA for the CDR3: TGTGCCAGCAGCCAAGAAGTCCTCGCCCAGGGGGAGCAGTACTTC. It yields the protein CASSQEVLAQGEQYF.